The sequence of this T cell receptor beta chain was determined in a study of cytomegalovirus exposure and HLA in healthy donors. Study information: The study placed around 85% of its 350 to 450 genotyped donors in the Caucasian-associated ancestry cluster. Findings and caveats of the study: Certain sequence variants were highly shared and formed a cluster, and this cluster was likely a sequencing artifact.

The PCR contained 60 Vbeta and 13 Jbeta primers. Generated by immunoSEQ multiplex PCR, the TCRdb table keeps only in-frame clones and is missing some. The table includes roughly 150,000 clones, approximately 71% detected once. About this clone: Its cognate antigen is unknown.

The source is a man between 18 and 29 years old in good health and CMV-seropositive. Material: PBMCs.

CDR3 DNA sequence: TGTGCCAGCAGCTTGGAAGCGTTGGGCTACACCTTC. It codes for CASSLEALGYTF. The chain recombines TRBV5-6 with TRBJ1-2; D is unresolved. The V end lost 0 bases, the J end lost 8 bases, and 8 bases lay between the germline ends. The CDR3 extends over 12 amino acids. The germline gives CDR1 SGHDT, CDR2 YYEEEE.